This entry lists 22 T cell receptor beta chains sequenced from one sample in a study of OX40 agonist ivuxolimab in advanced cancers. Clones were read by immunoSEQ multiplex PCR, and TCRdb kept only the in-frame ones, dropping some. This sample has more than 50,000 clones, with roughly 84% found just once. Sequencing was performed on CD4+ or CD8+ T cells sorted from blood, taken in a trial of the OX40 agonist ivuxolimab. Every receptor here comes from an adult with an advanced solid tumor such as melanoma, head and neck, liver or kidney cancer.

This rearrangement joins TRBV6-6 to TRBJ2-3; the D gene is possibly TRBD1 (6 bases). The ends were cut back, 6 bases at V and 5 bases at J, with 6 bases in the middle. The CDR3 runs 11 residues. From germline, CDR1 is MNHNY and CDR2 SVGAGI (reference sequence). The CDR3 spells CASRQGDTQYF. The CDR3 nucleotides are TGTGCCAGCAGACAGGGAGATACGCAGTATTTT.

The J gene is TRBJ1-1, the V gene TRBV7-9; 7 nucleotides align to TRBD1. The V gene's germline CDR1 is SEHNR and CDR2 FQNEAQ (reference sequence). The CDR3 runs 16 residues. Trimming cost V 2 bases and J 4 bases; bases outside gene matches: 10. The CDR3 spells CASSLWSGGKVTEAFF. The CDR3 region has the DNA TGTGCCAGCAGCTTATGGTCAGGGGGTAAGGTCACTGAAGCTTTCTTT.

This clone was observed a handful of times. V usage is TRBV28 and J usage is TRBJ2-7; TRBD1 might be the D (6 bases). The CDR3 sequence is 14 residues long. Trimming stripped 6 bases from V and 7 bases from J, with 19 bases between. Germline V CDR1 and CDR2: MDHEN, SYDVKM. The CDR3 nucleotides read TGTGCCAGCAGGAATCAGGGGATCTCAGGGGAGCAGTACTTC. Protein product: CASRNQGISGEQYF.

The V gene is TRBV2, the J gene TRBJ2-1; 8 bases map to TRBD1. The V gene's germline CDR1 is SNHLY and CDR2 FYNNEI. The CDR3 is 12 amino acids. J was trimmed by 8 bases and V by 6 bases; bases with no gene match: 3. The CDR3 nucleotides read TGTGCCAGCAGAAAACAGGGGGATGAGCAGTTCTTC. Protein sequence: CASRKQGDEQFF.

The CDR3: CASSFGTGLARSNQPQHF. The CDR3 nucleotides read TGTGCCAGCAGCTTCGGGACAGGGTTGGCCCGAAGCAATCAGCCCCAGCATTTT. The chain recombines TRBV28 with TRBJ1-5; 9 bases are shared with TRBD1. The CDR3 consists of 18 residues. V was pared by 6 bases and J by 1 base, with 13 bases of the junction left unmatched. CDR1 and CDR2 (germline): MDHEN, SYDVKM.

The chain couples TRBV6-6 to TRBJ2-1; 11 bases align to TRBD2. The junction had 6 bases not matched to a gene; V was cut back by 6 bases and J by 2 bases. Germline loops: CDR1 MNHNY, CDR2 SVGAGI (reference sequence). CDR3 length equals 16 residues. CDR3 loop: CASSLLGLAAYNEQFF. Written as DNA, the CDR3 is TGTGCCAGCAGCCTCTTGGGACTAGCGGCCTACAATGAGCAGTTCTTC.

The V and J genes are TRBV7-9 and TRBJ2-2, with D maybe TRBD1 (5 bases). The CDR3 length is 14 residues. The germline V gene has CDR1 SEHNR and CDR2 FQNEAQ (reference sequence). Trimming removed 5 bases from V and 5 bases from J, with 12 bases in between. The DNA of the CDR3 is TGTGCCAGCAGCCCGAGTACAGGAACCGGGGAGCTGTTTTTT. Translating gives CASSPSTGTGELFF.

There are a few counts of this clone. The CDR3 here is CASSPDRGSGYTF. CDR3 coding DNA: TGTGCCAGCAGCCCGGACAGGGGTAGTGGCTACACCTTC. This chain uses TRBV7-3 with TRBJ1-2, with TRBD1 matching 9 bases. Germline V gene data show CDR1 as SGHTA and CDR2 as FQGTGA. Losses at the gene ends were 5 bases for V and 7 bases for J; bases not matched to a gene: 5. The CDR3 loop spans 13 amino acids. The whole variable domain, remainder taken from reference TRBV7-3 and TRBJ1-2, is GAGVSQTPSNKVTEKGKYVELRCDPISGHTALYWYRQSLGQGPEFLIYFQGTGAADDSGLPNDRFFAVRPEGSVSTLKIQRTERGDSAVYLCASSPDRGSGYTFGSGTRLTVV.

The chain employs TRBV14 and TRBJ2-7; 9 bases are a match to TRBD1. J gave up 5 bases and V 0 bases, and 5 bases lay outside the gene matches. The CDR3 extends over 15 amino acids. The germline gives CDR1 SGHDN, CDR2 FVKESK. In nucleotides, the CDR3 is TGTGCCAGCAGCCAAGAAACAGGGGGCAGAAACGAGCAGTACTTC. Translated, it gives CASSQETGGRNEQYF.

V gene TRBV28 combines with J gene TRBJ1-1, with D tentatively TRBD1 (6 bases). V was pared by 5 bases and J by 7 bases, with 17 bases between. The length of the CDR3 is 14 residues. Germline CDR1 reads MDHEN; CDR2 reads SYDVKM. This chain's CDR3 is CASSISGVKVEAFF. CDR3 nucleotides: TGTGCCAGCAGTATTTCAGGGGTTAAGGTTGAAGCTTTCTTT.

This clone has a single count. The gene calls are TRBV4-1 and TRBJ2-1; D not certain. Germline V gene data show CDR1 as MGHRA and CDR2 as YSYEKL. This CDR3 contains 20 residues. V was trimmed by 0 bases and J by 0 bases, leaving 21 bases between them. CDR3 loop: CASSQDLPPSRVSSYNEQFF. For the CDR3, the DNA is TGCGCCAGCAGCCAAGATCTCCCCCCTTCTAGGGTGAGCTCCTACAATGAGCAGTTCTTC.

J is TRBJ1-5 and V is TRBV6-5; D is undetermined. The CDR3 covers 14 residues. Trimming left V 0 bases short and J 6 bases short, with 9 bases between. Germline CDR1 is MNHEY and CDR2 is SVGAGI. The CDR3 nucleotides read TGTGCCAGCAGTTACTCGGCCAGAGGTCAGCCCCAGCATTTT. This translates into CASSYSARGQPQHF.

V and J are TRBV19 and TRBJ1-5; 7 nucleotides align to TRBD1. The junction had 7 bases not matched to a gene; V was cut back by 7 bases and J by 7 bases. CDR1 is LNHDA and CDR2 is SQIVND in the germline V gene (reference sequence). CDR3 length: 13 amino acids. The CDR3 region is CASTAQGWQPQHF. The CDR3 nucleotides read TGTGCCAGTACCGCACAGGGGTGGCAGCCCCAGCATTTT.

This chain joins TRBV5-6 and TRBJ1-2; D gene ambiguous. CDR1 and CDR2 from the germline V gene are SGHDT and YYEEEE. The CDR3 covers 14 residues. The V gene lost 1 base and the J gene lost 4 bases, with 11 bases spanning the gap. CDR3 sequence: CASSLQLRSYGYTF. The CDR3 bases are TGTGCCAGCAGCTTGCAGTTGCGTAGCTATGGCTACACCTTC.

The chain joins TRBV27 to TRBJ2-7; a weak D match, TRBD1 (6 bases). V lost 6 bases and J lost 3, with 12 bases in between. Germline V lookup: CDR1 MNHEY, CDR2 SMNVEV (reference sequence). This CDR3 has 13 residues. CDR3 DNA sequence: TGTGCCAGCAGAGCAGAGACAGGCTACGAGCAGTACTTC. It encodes CASRAETGYEQYF.

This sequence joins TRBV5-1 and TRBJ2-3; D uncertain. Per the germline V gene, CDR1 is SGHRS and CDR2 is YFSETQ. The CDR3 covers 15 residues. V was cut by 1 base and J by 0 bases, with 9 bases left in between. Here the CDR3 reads CASSLSYSSTDTQYF. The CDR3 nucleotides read TGCGCCAGCAGCTTGTCATATTCTAGCACAGATACGCAGTATTTT.

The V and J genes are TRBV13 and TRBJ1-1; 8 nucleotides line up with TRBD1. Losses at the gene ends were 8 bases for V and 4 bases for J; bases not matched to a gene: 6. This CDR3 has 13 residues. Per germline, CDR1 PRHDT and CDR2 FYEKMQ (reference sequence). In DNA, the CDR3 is TGTGCCAGCGCGACAGGGGTGGCCACTGAAGCTTTCTTT. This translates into CASATGVATEAFF.

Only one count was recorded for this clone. The CDR3 here is CASSPRTGSYNEQFF. The CDR3 nucleotides read TGCGCCAGCAGCCCTAGGACGGGTTCCTACAATGAGCAGTTCTTC. The genes are TRBV5-1 and TRBJ2-1; D ambiguous. The germline gives CDR1 SGHRS, CDR2 YFSETQ. The CDR3 has 15 amino acids. The V end lost 4 bases, the J end lost 1 base, and 12 bases lay between the germline ends.

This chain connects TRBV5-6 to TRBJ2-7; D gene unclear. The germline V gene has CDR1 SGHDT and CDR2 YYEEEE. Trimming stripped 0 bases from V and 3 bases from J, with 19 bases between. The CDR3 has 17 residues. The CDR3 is CASSLAVLGYLSYEQYF. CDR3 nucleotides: TGTGCCAGCAGCTTGGCCGTCTTGGGGTATCTTAGCTACGAGCAGTACTTC.

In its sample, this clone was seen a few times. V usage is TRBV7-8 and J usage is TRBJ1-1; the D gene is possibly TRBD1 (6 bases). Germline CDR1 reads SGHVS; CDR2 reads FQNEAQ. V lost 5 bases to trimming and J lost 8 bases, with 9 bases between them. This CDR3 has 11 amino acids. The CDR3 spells CASSQGWEAFF. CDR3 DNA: TGTGCCAGCAGCCAGGGGTGGGAAGCTTTCTTT.

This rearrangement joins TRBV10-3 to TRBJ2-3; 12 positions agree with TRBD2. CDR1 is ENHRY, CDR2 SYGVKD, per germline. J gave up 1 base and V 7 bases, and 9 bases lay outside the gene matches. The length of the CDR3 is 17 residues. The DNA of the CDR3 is TGTGCCATCACCAGATCCCGGACTAGCGGGGGCACAGATACGCAGTATTTT. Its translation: CAITRSRTSGGTDTQYF.

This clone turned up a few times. The CDR3 spells CASSQQTGPGDSPLHF. CDR3 DNA: TGCGCCAGCAGCCAACAGACAGGGCCCGGGGATTCACCCCTCCACTTT. The V gene is TRBV4-1, the J gene TRBJ1-6; the match to TRBD1 covers 7 bases. J lost 8 bases, V lost 2 bases, and 9 bases had no gene match. The CDR3 contains 16 residues. Per germline, CDR1 MGHRA and CDR2 YSYEKL.